This section outlines one T cell receptor beta chain sequence together with its context. This clone appeared a few times. Its cognate antigen has yet to be identified. Base qualities were left out, and no much larger clone turns up one base away. The CDR3 runs 14 residues from the cysteine to the phenylalanine. The only DNA kept is the CDR3, 42 bases in frame from the first base. Trimming removed 0 bases from V and 2 bases from J, leaving 4 bases between the germline ends. The germline V gene (reference sequence) gives CDR1 as LNHNV and CDR2 as YYDKDF. This sample is drawn from a study of vaccination effects on CD4 cells after COVID-19 (dated 2022 in TCRdb). Study-wide context: Post-vaccine samples across the study were collected a median of 72 days after the second dose, with a range of 14 to 241. SARS-CoV-2 spike-specific CD4+ TCR repertoires were compared before and after mRNA vaccination in COVID-19 convalescent patients and in infection-naive vaccine recipients. Cultures from other donors in the study were sequenced with the Oncomine TCR Beta short-read assay on an Illumina iSeq 100. A total of 10 COVID-19 convalescent patients and a handful of SARS-CoV-2-naive healthy vaccine recipients were included in the full study. What the authors observed across the whole study: Limitations of the study were the small number of convalescent patients and the absence of early post-infection timepoints. In healthy vaccine recipients, vaccine-induced clones were almost all SARS-CoV-2 mono-reactive, with only 1 of 255 cross-reactive with common cold coronaviruses. Clones induced by infection and clones induced by vaccination both contracted markedly at late timepoints after vaccination, which fits with T cell responses waning over time.

In the ViraFEST assay, PBMC were stimulated with viral peptide pools, and antigen-specific CD4+ T cell clonotypes were then identified by expansion using TCR sequencing. After approximately 11 days of culture, CD4+ T cells were isolated with the EasySep CD4+ T cell isolation kit. Each participant received two doses of an mRNA SARS-CoV-2 vaccine, either BNT162b2 or mRNA-1273. Negative nucleocapsid antibody results before and after vaccination confirmed that the healthy vaccine recipients had no prior SARS-CoV-2 infection. Each well held under 2.5 million PBMC cultured in IMDM containing approximately 5% human AB serum, roughly 10 IU/ml IL-2 and gentamicin, along with 10 ug/ml peptides. Half of the culture medium was replaced with fresh IL-2-containing medium on days 3 and 7. Unless otherwise noted, each peptide stimulation condition was cultured in triplicate wells. PBMC were separated from whole blood using Ficoll-Paque Plus gradient centrifugation and were then either cryopreserved at -140C or used fresh. The overlapping peptide pools covered the spike proteins of SARS-CoV-2 as well as those of the common cold coronaviruses HCoV-NL63, HCoV-OC43 and HCoV-229E. The QIAamp micro DNA kit was used to extract genomic DNA from the cultured CD4+ T cells.

The library was made by the immunoSEQ multiplex PCR assay. DNA from the cultured, isolated CD4+ T cells was subjected to TCR beta CDR3 sequencing. In the source study's methods: The analysis removed non-productive TCR sequences, trimmed reads to the CDR3 region, and retained only CDR3s that were 7 or more amino acids long. The MANAFEST web app was used to pick out antigen-specific clonotypes by comparing their expansion in peptide wells with that in reference cultures. Positive clones required FDR<0.05 expansion versus reference and all other wells, odds ratio above 5, and frequency above 0.1% in two replicate wells. A clonotype was called cross-reactive if it was significantly expanded both in SARS-CoV-2 spike wells and in at least one common cold coronavirus spike condition. CDR3 similarity was assessed by Levenshtein distance with the stringdist R package, and unrooted trees were built with ape in R 3.6.1. TCRdb mirrors the immuneACCESS table, restricted to in-frame sequences. Some clones are absent from its copies; in checked studies, under half trace to an unresolved V gene, and the reason for the others is unknown. V, J and clone size derive from that table, while D and trimming were established from the DNA sequence. For this sample there are 25,000 to 40,000 clones; roughly four fifths appear just once. Together, the top ten hold 1.5% of the sample.

The V and J genes are TRBV15 and TRBJ2-2, with the D gene not confidently named. The TCR comes from a human donor who received a COVID-19 vaccine. Some clones in this sample may be carry-over from other donors' samples. The starting material was CD4+ T cells from PBMCs cultured with HCoV-NL63 spike peptides, obtained after COVID-19 vaccination. The cell subset or site label on this specimen signifies: HCoV-NL63 spike overlapping peptide pool stimulation. The nucleotides read TGTGCCACCAGCAGAGACGGCAACACCGGGGAGCTGTTTTTT. The resulting protein is CATSRDGNTGELFF.